These 16 T cell receptor beta chains originate from one sample sequenced in a study of low-dose radiotherapy and immunotherapy resistance in tumors. Noted time point: before trial treatment. Primers used for first-strand cDNA, a TRAV- and TRBV-specific set, covered both alpha and beta chains. The authors ran about 20 PCR cycles to amplify TCRs with a constant-region primer and V-primer adapter. Each CDR3 protein gets one entry after TCRdb re-called the reads with MiXCR. In the table there are around 68,000 distinct CDR3 sequences, approximately 25% of which are singletons. This material consisted of PBMCs, taken before treatment. The receptors were gathered from a male donor with rectosigmoid adenocarcinoma.

Relative to its sample, this clonotype is medium-sized (0.01 to 0.1%). The V and J genes are TRBV4-2 and TRBJ2-1, with TRBD2 matching 15 bases. The CDR3 has 16 residues. V dropped 0 bases and J dropped 7; count of bases not matched to a gene: 1. CDR1 is LGHNA, CDR2 YNFKEQ, per germline. As DNA, the CDR3 is TGTGCCAGCAGCCAAGATGGGACTAGCGGGGGGAATGAGCAGTTCTTC. Translating gives CASSQDGTSGGNEQFF.

This clonotype was seen at least ten times. This chain joins TRBV29-1 and TRBJ2-7; D gene unclear. Germline values: CDR1 SQVTM, CDR2 ANQGSEA. The CDR3 is 12 residues long. Trimming cost V 4 bases and J 3 bases, with 10 bases left between them. The CDR3 spells CSVGAVGYEQYF. The DNA for the CDR3 is TGCAGCGTTGGGGCCGTCGGCTACGAGCAGTACTTC.

The chain is built from TRBV12-3 or TRBV12-4 and TRBJ2-7; D is unclear. The CDR3 runs 15 residues. V shed 5 bases and J shed 0 bases, with 14 bases lying between them. In DNA form, the CDR3 reads TGTGCCAGCAGTAAGAACTGGGAAGGCTCCTACGAGCAGTACTTC. Encoded protein: CASSKNWEGSYEQYF.

This clonotype was picked up one time. The genes are TRBV12-5 and TRBJ2-1, with TRBD2 as a possible D gene (6 bases). Germline V gene data show CDR1 as LGHNT and CDR2 as FRNRAP. Trimming left V 6 bases short and J 8 bases short, with 20 bases between. This CDR3 region has 15 residues. The CDR3 region has the DNA TGTGCTAGTGGGAGCGGGTTCCTCAGTTCTGATGAGCAGTTCTTC. This translates into CASGSGFLSSDEQFF.

At least ten counts were recorded for this clonotype. The CDR3 sequence: CASFSGLNEQFF. CDR3 DNA: TGTGCCAGCTTCTCAGGTCTGAATGAGCAGTTCTTC. The V and J genes are TRBV28 and TRBJ2-1, with D hard to call. The V end was cut by 8 bases, the J end by 7 bases, with 12 bases between. CDR1 and CDR2 (germline): MDHEN, SYDVKM. The CDR3 covers 12 residues.

Comment on this clonotype: It differs at one base from a far larger clone, so likely a read error. This rearrangement joins TRBV6-1 to TRBJ2-1, with a possible D match to TRBD1 (5 bases). Between the trimmed V and J ends, which lost 6 bases and 10 bases, there was a span of 22 bases. This CDR3 is 15 amino acids long. Germline values: CDR1 MNHNS, CDR2 SASEGT. This CDR3 reads CASSRIWAGNHEQFF. CDR3 nucleotides: TGTGCCAGCAGCCGCATTTGGGCAGGGAACCACGAGCAGTTCTTC.

As concerns this clonotype: Mismatch with germline at one junction end may stem from a read error. This chain joins TRBV5-5 and TRBJ2-7; the D is unclear. Germline values: CDR1 SGHKS, CDR2 YYEKEE (reference sequence). The length of the CDR3 is 15 residues. The CDR3 DNA reads TGTGCCAACAGCTTGGCCGGCAGAGAAACATACGAGCAGTACTTC. Its translation is CANSLAGRETYEQYF.

The chain couples TRBV7-3 to TRBJ2-1; possibly TRBD2 for D (6 bases). Trimming stripped 5 bases from V and 10 bases from J, with 18 bases between. CDR1 and CDR2 (germline): SGHTA, FQGTGA. This CDR3 is built from 14 residues. The CDR3 nucleotides are TGTGCCAGCAGCCCAGGCCCGGCGGGGAGGGAGCAGTTCTTC. It codes for CASSPGPAGREQFF.

J is TRBJ1-5 and V is TRBV27; weak D call: TRBD1 (5 bases). The germline V gene has CDR1 MNHEY and CDR2 SMNVEV (reference sequence). Deletions cut 5 bases from V and 0 bases from J, with 11 bases between. The CDR3 consists of 15 residues. The CDR3 DNA is TGTGCCAGCAGTAGGGGTGATATTAGCAATCAGCCCCAGCATTTT. It yields the protein CASSRGDISNQPQHF.

The table lists this clonotype with many counts. The chain carries TRBV12-3 or TRBV12-4 and TRBJ1-1, with D possibly being TRBD1 (6 bases). V lost 6 bases and J 1 base, leaving 6 bases between the germline ends. There are 12 residues in the CDR3. CDR3: CASRQGNTEAFF. The CDR3 coding sequence is TGTGCCAGCAGACAGGGGAACACTGAAGCTTTCTTT.

This chain uses TRBV27 with TRBJ1-1, with 7 bases matching TRBD1. In germline, CDR1 is MNHEY, CDR2 SMNVEV (reference sequence). The junction had 7 bases not matched to a gene; V was cut back by 2 bases and J by 7 bases. The CDR3 length is 14 residues. CDR3 coding DNA: TGTGCCAGCAGTTTAACAGGGGATAGGCTTGAAGCTTTCTTT. Protein sequence: CASSLTGDRLEAFF.

V and J are TRBV20-1 and TRBJ1-2; 7 bases agree with TRBD1. From germline, CDR1 is DFQATT and CDR2 SNEGSKA (reference sequence). The CDR3 has 11 residues. The CDR3, as DNA: TGCAGCGGGGAAACAGGGGATGGCTACACCTTC. Amino acids: CSGETGDGYTF.

The rearrangement links TRBV6-2 or TRBV6-3 to TRBJ2-1; D gene uncertain. The CDR3 runs 14 residues. The V gene's germline CDR1 is MNHEY and CDR2 SVGEGT. V was clipped by 7 bases and J by 6 bases, with 16 bases between them. The CDR3 DNA is TGTGCCAGCACCCCGGGCCCTGCCGGCAATGAGCAGTTCTTC. This translates into CASTPGPAGNEQFF.

Ten or more counts support this clonotype. The chain joins TRBV6-2 or TRBV6-3 to TRBJ1-1; D is ambiguous. Germline loops: CDR1 MNHEY, CDR2 SVGEGT. The CDR3 runs to 12 residues. The V gene lost 9 bases and the J gene lost 1 base, with 9 bases spanning the gap. The CDR3 nucleotides are TGTGCCAGACCCGGACGGAACACTGAAGCTTTCTTT. Protein: CARPGRNTEAFF.

This clonotype has at least ten counts. V usage is TRBV4-1 and J usage is TRBJ1-1; D gene unclear. Germline CDR1 MGHRA, CDR2 YSYEKL. This CDR3 is built from 15 residues. V was cut by 0 bases and J by 1 base, with 9 bases left in between. The CDR3: CASSQEGFANTEAFF. CDR3 DNA sequence: TGCGCCAGCAGCCAAGAGGGGTTCGCGAACACTGAAGCTTTCTTT.

This clonotype was observed many times. The V gene is TRBV19, the J gene TRBJ2-7; 10 nucleotides match TRBD2. J gave up 5 bases and V 6 bases, and 10 bases lay outside the gene matches. Looked up from germline, CDR1 is LNHDA and CDR2 is SQIVND (reference sequence). This CDR3 is built from 15 residues. In DNA, the CDR3 is TGTGCCAGTAGGTTGACGGCTAGCGGGAGAAACGAGCAGTACTTC. Amino acid sequence: CASRLTASGRNEQYF.